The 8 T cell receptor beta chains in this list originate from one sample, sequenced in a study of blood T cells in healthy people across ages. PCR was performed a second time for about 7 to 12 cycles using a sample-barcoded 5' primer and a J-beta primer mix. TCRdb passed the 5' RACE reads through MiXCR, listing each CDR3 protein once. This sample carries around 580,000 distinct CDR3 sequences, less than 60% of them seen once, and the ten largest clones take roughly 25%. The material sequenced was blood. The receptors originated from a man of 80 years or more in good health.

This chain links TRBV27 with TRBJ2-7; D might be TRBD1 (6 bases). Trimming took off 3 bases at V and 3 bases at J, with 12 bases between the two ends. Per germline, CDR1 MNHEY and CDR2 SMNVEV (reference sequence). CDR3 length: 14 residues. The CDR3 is CASSFHGRGYEQYF. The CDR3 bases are TGTGCCAGCAGTTTTCACGGCAGGGGCTACGAGCAGTACTTC.

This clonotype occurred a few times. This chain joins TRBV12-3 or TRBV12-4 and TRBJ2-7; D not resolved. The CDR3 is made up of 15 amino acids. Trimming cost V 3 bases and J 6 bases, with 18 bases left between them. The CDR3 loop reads CASSFRVRMTAEQYF. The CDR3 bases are TGTGCCAGCAGTTTTCGTGTCCGGATGACGGCCGAGCAGTACTTC.

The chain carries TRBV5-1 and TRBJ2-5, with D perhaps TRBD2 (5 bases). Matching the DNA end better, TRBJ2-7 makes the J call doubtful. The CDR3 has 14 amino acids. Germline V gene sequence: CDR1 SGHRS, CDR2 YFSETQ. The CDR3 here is CASSYALLAGEQYF. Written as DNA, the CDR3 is TGCGCCAGCAGCTACGCTTTGCTAGCCGGCGAGCAGTACTTC.

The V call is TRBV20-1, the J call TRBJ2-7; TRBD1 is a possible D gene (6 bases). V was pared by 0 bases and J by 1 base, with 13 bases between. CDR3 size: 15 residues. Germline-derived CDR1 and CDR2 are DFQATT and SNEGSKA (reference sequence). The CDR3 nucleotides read TGCAGTGCTAGAGATCCGGCCAGGGGATCCTACGAGCAGTACTTC. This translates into CSARDPARGSYEQYF.

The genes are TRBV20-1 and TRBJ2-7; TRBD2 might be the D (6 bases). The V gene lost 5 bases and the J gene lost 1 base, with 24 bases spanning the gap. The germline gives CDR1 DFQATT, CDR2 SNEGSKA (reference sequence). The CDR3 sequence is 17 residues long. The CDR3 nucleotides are TGCAGTGCTTCCTCGAGGGGCGGCGGGACGCGATCCTACGAGCAGTACTTC. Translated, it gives CSASSRGGGTRSYEQYF.

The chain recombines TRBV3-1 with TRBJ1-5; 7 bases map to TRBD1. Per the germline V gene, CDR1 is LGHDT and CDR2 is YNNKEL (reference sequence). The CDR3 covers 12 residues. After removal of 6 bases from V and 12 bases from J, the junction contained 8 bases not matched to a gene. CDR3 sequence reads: CASSKRDRDQHF. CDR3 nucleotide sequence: TGTGCCAGCAGTAAACGCGACAGGGACCAGCATTTT.

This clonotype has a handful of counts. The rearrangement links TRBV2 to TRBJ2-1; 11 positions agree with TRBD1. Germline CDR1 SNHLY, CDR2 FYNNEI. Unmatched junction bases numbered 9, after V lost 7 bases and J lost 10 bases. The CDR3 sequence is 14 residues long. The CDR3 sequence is CASKVGQGAEEQFF. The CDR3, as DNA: TGTGCCAGCAAAGTTGGACAGGGGGCCGAGGAGCAGTTCTTC.

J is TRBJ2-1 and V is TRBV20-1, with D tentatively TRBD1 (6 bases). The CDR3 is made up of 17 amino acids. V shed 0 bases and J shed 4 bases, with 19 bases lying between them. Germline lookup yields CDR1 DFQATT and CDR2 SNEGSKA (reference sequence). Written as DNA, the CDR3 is TGCAGTGCTAGAGAACCCCGGAAGGGGGACAAGTACAATGAGCAGTTCTTC. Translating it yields CSAREPRKGDKYNEQFF.